What follows describes a single T cell receptor (beta chain). Its target is unknown. The data derive from a study of T-cell reconstitution after alpha-beta-depleted transplantation in children. A TCRbeta library incorporating unique molecular identifiers was prepared. TCRdb recomputed calls from the PCR reads with MiXCR, one row per CDR3 protein. The sample includes more than 500,000 distinct CDR3 sequences, roughly 11% of them seen just once. Study observations and caveats: Newly generated T cells supplied most T-cell counts and diversity one year post-transplant. As was reported, about two months after transplant, alpha-beta T cells came from several hundred expanded graft clones.

Specimen: PBMCs, mostly from graft donor cells, collected 180 days after TCRalphabeta/CD19-depleted stem cell transplant. This TCR derives from a female patient between 2 and 15 years old who had a stem cell transplant for aplastic anemia, so the T cells may come from the graft donor.

The CDR3 DNA follows: TGTGCCAGCAGTCGGGGACTAGCGGGAGTAACAGATACGCAGTATTTT. Translating gives CASSRGLAGVTDTQYF. This chain uses TRBV6-1 with TRBJ2-3, with 14 bases that match TRBD2. CDR1 and CDR2 from the germline V gene are MNHNS and SASEGT. Losses at the gene ends were 5 bases for V and 3 bases for J; bases not matched to a gene: 4. CDR3 length: 16 residues.